These 10 T cell receptor beta chains share one sample of origin, sequenced in a study of beta chain features in type 1 diabetes. Broader study findings: Moderate but significant shortening of TCRB CDR3s was recorded in all four CD4+ subsets from Type 1 diabetes patients.

Sequenced material consisted of expressed TCRB transcripts (all of the isolated RNA was reverse transcribed). Produced via immunoSEQ multiplex PCR; TCRdb's table is partial and in-frame only. The data contain hundreds of thousands of clones, more than 12% of them seen just once; the ten biggest clones take up roughly 0.04%. No antigen has been identified for these receptors. Sample: naive CD4+ T cells from blood. Source of these receptors: a man aged 18-30 years with type 1 diabetes.

The gene calls are TRBV5-4 and TRBJ2-4; D gene uncertain. Germline V CDR1 and CDR2: SGHNT, YYREEE (reference sequence). The CDR3 runs to 13 residues. Trimming left V 4 bases short and J 9 bases short, with 14 bases between. CDR3 nucleotides: TGTGCCAGCAGCGCTTTAACTGCCGGCATTCAGTACTTC. It codes for CASSALTAGIQYF. The entire variable domain, with the rest obtained from reference TRBV5-4 and TRBJ2-4, is as follows: ETGVTQSPTHLIKTRGQQVTLRCSSQSGHNTVSWYQQALGQGPQFIFQYYREEENGRGNFPPRFSGLQFPNYSSELNVNALELDDSALYLCASSALTAGIQYFGAGTRLSVL.

This sequence joins TRBV7-9 and TRBJ1-1; 7 bases agree with TRBD1. V dropped 5 bases and J dropped 3; count of bases not matched to a gene: 3. Per the germline V gene, CDR1 is SEHNR and CDR2 is FQNEAQ (reference sequence). This CDR3 is built from 13 residues. The CDR3 is CASSATGDTEAFF. Written as DNA, the CDR3 is TGTGCCAGCAGCGCCACAGGGGACACTGAAGCTTTCTTT. The complete variable domain, with remaining parts taken from reference TRBV7-9 and TRBJ1-1, reads DTGVSQNPRHKITKRGQNVTFRCDPISEHNRLYWYRQTLGQGPEFLTYFQNEAQLEKSRLLSDRFSAERPKGSFSTLEIQRTEQGDSAMYLCASSATGDTEAFFGQGTRLTVV.

This clone was seen only a few times. V is TRBV5-4 and J is TRBJ2-1; TRBD1 agrees at 7 bases. Germline-derived CDR1 and CDR2 are SGHNT and YYREEE (reference sequence). J was trimmed by 9 bases and V by 5 bases; bases with no gene match: 8. CDR3 length equals 13 residues. CDR3 DNA: TGTGCCAGCAGAAATGAAGGGGGCGGTGAGCAGTTCTTC. This translates into CASRNEGGGEQFF.

The genes are TRBV4-3 and TRBJ2-5; D unresolved. CDR1 and CDR2 (germline): LGHNA, YSLEER. The CDR3 contains 15 residues. Trimming left V 0 bases short and J 1 base short, with 9 bases between. The CDR3 DNA reads as TGCGCCAGCAGCCAAGATCCTAGTGTCCAAGAGACCCAGTACTTC. Residues: CASSQDPSVQETQYF.

The gene calls are TRBV5-4 and TRBJ1-2, with 10 nucleotides matching TRBD1. The CDR3 length is 14 residues. The germline gives CDR1 SGHNT, CDR2 YYREEE (reference sequence). V gave up 9 bases and J gave up 4 bases; unmatched junction bases: 9. CDR3 sequence: CATLSTGGGYGYTF. CDR3 nucleotides: TGTGCCACCTTGTCGACAGGGGGCGGCTATGGCTACACCTTC. Full variable domain (missing parts from reference TRBV5-4 and TRBJ1-2): ETGVTQSPTHLIKTRGQQVTLRCSSQSGHNTVSWYQQALGQGPQFIFQYYREEENGRGNFPPRFSGLQFPNYSSELNVNALELDDSALYLCATLSTGGGYGYTFGSGTRLTVV.

This sequence joins TRBV28 and TRBJ2-1; 12 bases are a match to TRBD2. V lost 2 bases and J lost 4; bases outside the gene matches: 9. This CDR3 region has 18 residues. The germline V gene has CDR1 MDHEN and CDR2 SYDVKM. CDR3 protein: CASSLGLAGGPIYNEQFF. The CDR3 DNA follows: TGTGCCAGCAGTTTAGGGCTAGCGGGAGGGCCGATTTACAATGAGCAGTTCTTC.

V usage is TRBV11-2 and J usage is TRBJ2-3; D is uncertain. Trimming left V 1 base short and J 6 bases short, with 5 bases between. This CDR3 region has 12 residues. Germline CDR1 and CDR2: SGHAT and FQNNGV. The CDR3 DNA follows: TGTGCCAGCAGCTTAGTTGAGGATACGCAGTATTTT. Translated: CASSLVEDTQYF.

This chain links TRBV19 with TRBJ2-5; D is unresolved. Trimming pared 2 bases from V and 2 bases from J, leaving 15 bases between. CDR3 length equals 16 residues. The V gene's germline CDR1 is LNHDA and CDR2 SQIVND (reference sequence). CDR3 DNA: TGTGCCAGTAGTATACGACCCCTGGTGGGGCAAGAGACCCAGTACTTC. Translating gives CASSIRPLVGQETQYF.

The chain uses TRBV15 and TRBJ2-7; D unclear. Germline CDR1 and CDR2: LNHNV and YYDKDF (reference sequence). This CDR3 is 16 amino acids long. Trimming removed 1 base from V and 2 bases from J, with 15 bases in between. Here the CDR3 reads CATSRVLSVPTYEQYF. In nucleotides, the CDR3 is TGTGCCACCAGCAGAGTGCTATCGGTCCCGACCTACGAGCAGTACTTC.

This clone was recorded a few times. The chain links TRBV4-1 to TRBJ2-3, with D unclear. V dropped 2 bases and J dropped 1 base, with 10 bases sitting between them. The CDR3 is 15 residues long. Per germline, CDR1 MGHRA and CDR2 YSYEKL. The CDR3 sequence is CASSQYDRGTDTQYF. CDR3 nucleotides: TGCGCCAGCAGCCAATACGATAGGGGCACAGATACGCAGTATTTT.